Presented here are 27 T cell receptor beta chains from one specimen sequenced in a study of control samples from healthy donors and cancer patients. The data were produced by immunoSEQ multiplex PCR, yet TCRdb's version contains in-frame clones alone and is incomplete. This sample carries 100,000 to 150,000 clones, about nine tenths of them seen once, and the ten largest clones take around 6.9%. Sequences were obtained from PBMCs. The receptors stem from a man aged 45-65 years with head and neck cancer.

The genes are TRBV18 and TRBJ2-2; unclear D gene. There are 11 residues in the CDR3. Germline lookup yields CDR1 KGHSH and CDR2 LQKENI. The V gene lost 5 bases and the J gene lost 7 bases, with 5 bases spanning the gap. CDR3 amino acids: CASSSVGELFF. The CDR3 bases are TGTGCCAGCTCATCCGTCGGGGAGCTGTTTTTT.

This clone was counted a few times. The chain couples TRBV5-1 to TRBJ1-1; 7 nucleotides line up with TRBD1. The V and J ends lost 4 bases and 1 base, in that order; junction bases with no gene match: 13. Per germline, CDR1 SGHRS and CDR2 YFSETQ. The CDR3 consists of 17 residues. Here the CDR3 DNA reads TGCGCCAGCAGCATGTGGCCTCGGACAGGAAAGAACACTGAAGCTTTCTTT. Protein sequence: CASSMWPRTGKNTEAFF.

This chain joins TRBV19 and TRBJ2-3, with 8 bases lining up with TRBD2. This CDR3 spans 14 amino acids. Unmatched junction bases numbered 6, after V lost 8 bases and J lost 2 bases. The germline V gene has CDR1 LNHDA and CDR2 SQIVND (reference sequence). In DNA, the CDR3 is TGTGCCAGTGGTGATAGCGGGGACACAGATACGCAGTATTTT. Protein: CASGDSGDTDTQYF.

The chain carries TRBV20-1 and TRBJ1-6, with no clear D. CDR1 and CDR2 from the germline V gene are DFQATT and SNEGSKA (reference sequence). The CDR3 has 11 residues. Trimming pared 6 bases from V and 13 bases from J, leaving 13 bases between. CDR3 coding DNA: TGCAGTGCGCCTACAGTGGGGCCCCTCCACTTT. Translated: CSAPTVGPLHF.

The chain has TRBV5-5 and TRBJ1-3; D is ambiguous. V gave up 1 base and J gave up 8 bases, with 10 bases separating them. Germline-derived CDR1 and CDR2 are SGHKS and YYEKEE (reference sequence). The CDR3 runs to 13 residues. The CDR3 region is CASSLWGIDTIYF. For the CDR3, the DNA is TGTGCCAGCAGCTTGTGGGGAATAGACACCATATATTTT.

This clone was observed a few times. The chain has TRBV10-2 and TRBJ2-7; 7 bases are a match to TRBD1. The V gene's germline CDR1 is WSHSY and CDR2 SAAADI. The CDR3 runs 16 residues. Trimming cost V 0 bases and J 4 bases; bases outside gene matches: 9. CDR3 amino acids: CASSESGAGGLYEQYF. Written as DNA, the CDR3 is TGCGCCAGCAGTGAGTCCGGGGCAGGGGGTTTATACGAGCAGTACTTC.

This chain connects TRBV9 to TRBJ1-6; the D is unclear. The germline V and J ends were trimmed by 3 bases and 7 bases, with 14 bases remaining between them. The CDR3 is made up of 15 amino acids. Germline CDR1 is SGDLS and CDR2 is YYNGEE. CDR3 amino acids: CASSARTGENSPLHF. The CDR3 nucleotides are TGTGCCAGCAGCGCCCGGACCGGGGAAAATTCACCCCTCCACTTT.

This chain links TRBV10-1 with TRBJ1-2; no clear D. Germline assignment: CDR1 WNHNN and CDR2 SYGVQD (reference sequence). The CDR3 extends over 13 amino acids. V lost 4 bases, J lost 4 bases, and 10 bases lay in between. The CDR3 protein is CASSASPFYGYTF. In DNA form, the CDR3 reads TGCGCCAGCAGTGCGAGCCCTTTCTATGGCTACACCTTC.

The chain combines TRBV20-1 with TRBJ2-7; 9 positions agree with TRBD2. Germline assignment: CDR1 DFQATT and CDR2 SNEGSKA (reference sequence). This CDR3 is 15 amino acids long. V trimming: 3 bases; J trimming: 4 bases; junction bases outside the gene matches: 10. CDR3 protein: CSASGGAGGPYEQYF. CDR3 sequence (DNA): TGCAGTGCTAGTGGAGGGGCGGGAGGGCCTTACGAGCAGTACTTC.

This chain connects TRBV28 to TRBJ2-3, with 7 bases matching TRBD2. CDR1 is MDHEN, CDR2 SYDVKM, per germline. J lost 2 bases, V lost 5 bases, and 16 bases had no gene match. The CDR3 is made up of 18 amino acids. The CDR3 region is CASSLRTRNMRLTDTQYF. The CDR3, as DNA: TGTGCCAGCAGTCTCCGGACTAGAAATATGAGGCTCACAGATACGCAGTATTTT.

The chain uses TRBV14 and TRBJ2-7; D is ambiguous. Germline V lookup: CDR1 SGHDN, CDR2 FVKESK. This CDR3 contains 14 residues. Trimming removed 0 bases from V and 2 bases from J, with 8 bases in between. The CDR3 DNA sequence: TGTGCCAGCAGCCAAGATGGCAGGCCCTACGAGCAGTACTTC. This translates into CASSQDGRPYEQYF. Full variable domain (missing parts from reference TRBV14 and TRBJ2-7): EAGVTQFPSHSVIEKGQTVTLRCDPISGHDNLYWYRRVMGKEIKFLLHFVKESKQDESGMPNNRFLAERTGGTYSTLKVQPAELEDSGVYFCASSQDGRPYEQYFGPGTRLTVT.

This chain joins TRBV6-5 and TRBJ2-7, with 10 bases lining up with TRBD2. Germline V CDR1 and CDR2: MNHEY, SVGAGI. V shed 6 bases and J 2 bases; nucleotides not matched to a gene: 4. CDR3 length: 14 amino acids. The CDR3 spells CASSGLAVAYEQYF. CDR3 bases: TGTGCCAGCAGCGGACTAGCGGTCGCCTACGAGCAGTACTTC.

This clone was counted many times. This chain uses TRBV14 with TRBJ2-7, with 8 bases that match TRBD2. The CDR3 sequence is 16 residues long. Germline V gives CDR1 SGHDN, CDR2 FVKESK. The trim removed 0 bases at V and 1 base at J, leaving 5 bases unmatched. DNA of the CDR3: TGTGCCAGCAGCCAAGATCTGTCGGGGGGGTCCTACGAGCAGTACTTC. Translated: CASSQDLSGGSYEQYF.

The gene calls are TRBV5-1 and TRBJ2-2; 7 bases are shared with TRBD1. This CDR3 is built from 15 residues. Germline CDR1 is SGHRS and CDR2 is YFSETQ. V lost 4 bases and J lost 0; bases outside the gene matches: 3. The CDR3 DNA reads as TGCGCCAGCAGCGGGACAGTCCCGAACACCGGGGAGCTGTTTTTT. It translates to CASSGTVPNTGELFF.

This clone is a singleton in its sample. The CDR3 here is CAISEQGETQYF. In DNA form, the CDR3 reads TGTGCCATCAGTGAGCAGGGCGAGACCCAGTACTTC. The V call is TRBV10-3, the J call TRBJ2-5, with D possibly TRBD1 on 5 matching bases. This CDR3 spans 12 amino acids. CDR1 and CDR2 from the germline V gene are ENHRY and SYGVKD. V gave up 2 bases and J gave up 5 bases, with 6 bases separating them.

The chain has TRBV5-5 and TRBJ1-1; 7 nucleotides line up with TRBD1. V trimming: 4 bases; J trimming: 10 bases; junction bases outside the gene matches: 16. This CDR3 is built from 15 residues. Germline CDR1 reads SGHKS; CDR2 reads YYEKEE (reference sequence). The CDR3 region has the DNA TGTGCCAGCAGCATCCGATCCGGTGGGGACAGAGGAGCTTTCTTT. Amino acid sequence: CASSIRSGGDRGAFF.

The chain combines TRBV9 with TRBJ1-2; D is ambiguous. CDR3 length: 14 amino acids. Germline-derived CDR1 and CDR2 are SGDLS and YYNGEE. Trimming cost V 0 bases and J 4 bases, with 10 bases left between them. The CDR3 loop reads CASSVAEAGYGYTF. DNA for the CDR3: TGTGCCAGCAGCGTAGCTGAGGCGGGCTATGGCTACACCTTC.

The rearrangement joins TRBV4-1 to TRBJ1-2, with 7 bases identical to TRBD1. The V segment lost 4 bases and the J segment 6 bases; nucleotides outside the gene matches: 14. Per germline, CDR1 MGHRA and CDR2 YSYEKL. The CDR3 has 16 amino acids. CDR3 nucleotides: TGCGCCAGCAGCCCAGACAGGGAACGACCCCTTGATGGCTACACCTTC. Translating it yields CASSPDRERPLDGYTF.

This chain uses TRBV5-1 with TRBJ2-7; TRBD1 is a possible D gene (5 bases). V was trimmed by 5 bases and J by 0 bases, leaving 15 bases between them. The CDR3 loop spans 15 amino acids. Germline-derived CDR1 and CDR2 are SGHRS and YFSETQ. This CDR3 reads CASSFNSQGSYEQYF. The DNA of the CDR3 is TGCGCCAGCAGTTTCAACTCCCAGGGCTCCTACGAGCAGTACTTC.

The chain links TRBV6-5 to TRBJ2-5, with 10 bases that match TRBD1. J lost 4 bases, V lost 0 bases, and 5 bases had no gene match. The CDR3 covers 16 residues. The germline gives CDR1 MNHEY, CDR2 SVGAGI. The chain's CDR3 is CASSYSSGTGVETQYF. The CDR3 DNA is TGTGCCAGCAGTTACTCGTCCGGGACAGGGGTAGAGACCCAGTACTTC.

The V call is TRBV2, the J call TRBJ2-3; TRBD1 aligns across 11 bases. Per germline, CDR1 SNHLY and CDR2 FYNNEI. The CDR3 loop spans 14 amino acids. Trimming removed 6 bases from V and 10 bases from J; junction bases left unmatched: 9. As DNA, the CDR3 is TGTGCCAGCAGGGCCGGGACAGGGGGTTTGGCGCAGTATTTT. This codes for CASRAGTGGLAQYF.

For this clone: At one boundary the junction diverges from the germline segment, which might be a read error. In the same sample, other DNA sequences code for this CDR3. The chain couples TRBV11-2 to TRBJ1-5; D is unclear. This CDR3 spans 16 amino acids. Germline lookup yields CDR1 SGHAT and CDR2 FQNNGV. The CDR3 coding sequence is TGTGCCAGCAGCTTACATGACGGCTATAGCAATCAGCCCCAACATTTT. Its translation is CASSLHDGYSNQPQHF.

The chain joins TRBV5-1 to TRBJ2-1; 15 bases fit TRBD2. The V gene's germline CDR1 is SGHRS and CDR2 YFSETQ. The junction had 10 bases not matched to a gene; V was cut back by 5 bases and J by 7 bases. CDR3 size: 17 residues. CDR3 sequence (DNA): TGCGCCAGCAGTTGGGGACTAGCGGGAGGAGGGTTTAATGAGCAGTTCTTC. Translation: CASSWGLAGGGFNEQFF.

This clone was found once. The V and J genes are TRBV29-1 and TRBJ2-1, with 7 bases identical to TRBD2. The CDR3 totals 13 residues. V trimming: 6 bases; J trimming: 3 bases; junction bases outside the gene matches: 5. Per germline, CDR1 SQVTM and CDR2 ANQGSEA. CDR3 sequence (DNA): TGCAGCGTAAAGCGGGGAAACTACAATGAGCAGTTCTTC. Amino acid sequence: CSVKRGNYNEQFF.

The rearrangement joins TRBV10-3 to TRBJ1-2; a possible D gene is TRBD1 (6 bases). The CDR3 contains 15 residues. V lost 5 bases, J lost 1 base, and 14 bases lay in between. Germline V gene sequence: CDR1 ENHRY, CDR2 SYGVKD. For the CDR3, the DNA is TGTGCCATCAGTCTGGGAACAGGGAGTAACTATGGCTACACCTTC. Amino acids: CAISLGTGSNYGYTF.

Regarding this clone: Other DNA sequences in this specimen translate into the identical CDR3. The chain combines TRBV7-3 with TRBJ2-1; 7 bases match TRBD2. V dropped 2 bases and J dropped 7; count of bases not matched to a gene: 2. The length of the CDR3 is 13 residues. Germline CDR1 SGHTA, CDR2 FQGTGA. CDR3 sequence reads: CASSLAGENEQFF. The CDR3 DNA reads as TGTGCCAGCAGCTTAGCGGGGGAGAATGAGCAGTTCTTC. The variable domain in full, completed from reference TRBV7-3 and TRBJ2-1, reads GAGVSQTPSNKVTEKGKYVELRCDPISGHTALYWYRQSLGQGPEFLIYFQGTGAADDSGLPNDRFFAVRPEGSVSTLKIQRTERGDSAVYLCASSLAGENEQFFGPGTRLTVL.

V is TRBV2 and J is TRBJ1-2; D remains ambiguous. Per the germline V gene, CDR1 is SNHLY and CDR2 is FYNNEI. The V end was cut by 7 bases, the J end by 8 bases, with 5 bases between. The CDR3 length is 9 residues. CDR3 sequence reads: CASMDGYTF. The CDR3 region has the DNA TGTGCCAGCATGGACGGCTACACCTTC.